This TCR beta chain was obtained from a study of long-term antiretroviral therapy in people with HIV. J was trimmed by 3 bases and V by 5 bases; bases with no gene match: 3. The CDR3 sequence is 14 residues long. Germline V gives CDR1 SGHVS, CDR2 FQNEAQ. This clone was counted between two and nine times. Runs used v3.0 of the immunoSEQ assay and were done at survey level. TCRdb's copy holds only in-frame clones and misses some; the assay was immunoSEQ multiplex PCR. The data show tens of thousands of clones, more than 65% seen once. The receptor's source is a man aged 45-60 years with HIV. The chain employs TRBV7-8 and TRBJ1-2; 10 nucleotides line up with TRBD1. The starting material was unsorted PBMCs, obtained 3 years after starting antiretroviral therapy. This CDR3 is CASSPTGGYYGYTF. In DNA, the CDR3 is TGTGCCAGCAGCCCGACAGGGGGCTACTATGGCTACACCTTC.